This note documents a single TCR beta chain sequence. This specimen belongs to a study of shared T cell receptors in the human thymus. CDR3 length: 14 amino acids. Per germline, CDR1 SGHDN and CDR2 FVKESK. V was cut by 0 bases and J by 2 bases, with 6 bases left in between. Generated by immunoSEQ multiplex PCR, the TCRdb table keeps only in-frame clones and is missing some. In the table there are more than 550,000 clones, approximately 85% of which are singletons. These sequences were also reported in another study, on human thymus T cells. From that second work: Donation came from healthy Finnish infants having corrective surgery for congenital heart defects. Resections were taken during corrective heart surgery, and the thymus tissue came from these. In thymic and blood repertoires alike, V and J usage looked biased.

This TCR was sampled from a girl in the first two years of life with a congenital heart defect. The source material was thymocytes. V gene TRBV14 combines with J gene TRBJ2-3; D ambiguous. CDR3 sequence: CASSQEPVTDTQYF. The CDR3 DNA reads TGTGCCAGCAGCCAAGAGCCAGTCACAGATACGCAGTATTTT.